Listed here are 8 T cell receptor beta chains from one sample, sequenced in a study of cytomegalovirus exposure and HLA in healthy donors. The PCR was carried out with 60 Vbeta primers and 13 Jbeta primers. Here immunoSEQ multiplex PCR was the method, and the copy in TCRdb shows in-frame clones only, minus some. In all, the sample yields 150,000 to 200,000 clones. Sequencing was carried out using PBMCs. The receptors derive from a woman between 55 and 75 years old in good health and CMV-seronegative.

This chain joins TRBV5-1 and TRBJ2-7; no firm D call. CDR1 is SGHRS, CDR2 YFSETQ, per germline. Trimming removed 0 bases at V and 4 bases at J, with 14 bases between. The CDR3 loop spans 15 amino acids. CDR3 sequence reads: CASSLAVPSGYEQYF. The CDR3 DNA is TGCGCCAGCAGCTTGGCGGTCCCCTCGGGTTACGAGCAGTACTTC.

The chain couples TRBV2 to TRBJ2-7, with a tentative D call TRBD2 (5 bases). The CDR3 is 14 residues long. CDR1 and CDR2 (germline): SNHLY, FYNNEI. V gave up 2 bases and J gave up 2 bases, with 10 bases separating them. CDR3 nucleotides: TGTGCCAGCAGTGAATTATCGGGAACCTACGAGCAGTACTTC. Its protein product is CASSELSGTYEQYF.

The chain employs TRBV10-3 and TRBJ1-2, with TRBD1 as a possible D gene (6 bases). This CDR3 region has 14 residues. Trimming left V 4 bases short and J 1 base short, with 10 bases between. Germline CDR1 ENHRY, CDR2 SYGVKD. The CDR3, as DNA: TGTGCCATCAGTGCTGGGACAAGTAACTATGGCTACACCTTC. This sequence encodes CAISAGTSNYGYTF.

This chain uses TRBV6-5 with TRBJ2-7; TRBD2 aligns across 9 bases. This CDR3 comprises 13 residues. V trimming: 6 bases; J trimming: 6 bases; junction bases outside the gene matches: 6. The germline V gene encodes CDR1 MNHEY and CDR2 SVGAGI. CDR3 residues: CASSRTSVFEQYF. The DNA of the CDR3 is TGTGCCAGCAGCCGGACTAGCGTCTTCGAGCAGTACTTC.

The chain joins TRBV7-2 to TRBJ1-3; D not certain. Germline V CDR1 and CDR2: SGHTA, FQGNSA. CDR3 length: 12 amino acids. Trimming removed 5 bases from V and 7 bases from J, with 9 bases in between. The CDR3 DNA reads TGTGCCAGCAGCCCCGGGTTTAACACCATATATTTT. Encoded protein: CASSPGFNTIYF.

The CDR3 here is CSARAPAEAFF. CDR3 bases: TGCAGTGCTAGAGCCCCAGCTGAAGCTTTCTTT. The J gene is TRBJ1-1, the V gene TRBV20-1; D is uncertain. The CDR3 has 11 amino acids. V was pared by 1 base and J by 6 bases, with 6 bases between. In germline, CDR1 is DFQATT, CDR2 SNEGSKA (reference sequence).

V is TRBV7-9 and J is TRBJ2-7; 10 bases map to TRBD2. J was trimmed by 2 bases and V by 5 bases; bases with no gene match: 12. CDR1 and CDR2 (germline): SEHNR, FQNEAQ (reference sequence). The CDR3 has 17 residues. The DNA of the CDR3 is TGTGCCAGCAGCCGAGGGTTATCTAGCGGGAGCGCCTACGAGCAGTACTTC. It is translated as CASSRGLSSGSAYEQYF.

CDR3 nucleotide sequence: TGTGCCAGCAGCTTGAGTGGGACAGGTAGCAAAAACATTCAGTACTTC. This gives the protein CASSLSGTGSKNIQYF. The chain uses TRBV5-4 and TRBJ2-4; 8 nucleotides agree with TRBD1. The CDR3 is 16 residues long. The germline CDR1 and CDR2 sequences are SGHNT and YYREEE (reference sequence). With V trimmed by 1 base and J by 3 bases, 6 bases remained unmatched.